The present TCR beta chain was sequenced within a study of cytomegalovirus exposure and HLA in healthy donors. Study conclusions and caveats: A classifier reportedly called cytomegalovirus status with high sensitivity and specificity. Within an earlier analysis, most TCR beta V segments proved productive either about 90% or about 30% of the time. Further analysis, carried out later, found HLA-associated TCR beta chains more clonally expanded than equally common other chains.

Points on this clone: Antigen: not known.

60 Vbeta and 13 Jbeta primers were used in PCR. TCRdb's table, derived via immunoSEQ multiplex PCR, lists solely in-frame clones and lacks some. There are fewer than 200,000 clones in the sample; about 65% occur only once, and about 1.4% lies in the top ten. CDR1 is LGHNT and CDR2 is FRNRAP in the germline V gene. The germline V and J ends were trimmed by 7 bases and 7 bases, with 20 bases remaining between them. The CDR3 covers 15 residues. The sequence came from a girl aged 5 to 17 in good health and CMV-seronegative. Specimen: PBMCs. The chain has TRBV12-5 and TRBJ2-1; weak D call: TRBD2 (7 bases). The CDR3 DNA sequence: TGTGCTAGTGCGCCTGGGGGGGCGAGCTGGAATGAGCAGTTCTTC. Protein: CASAPGGASWNEQFF.